This T cell receptor (beta chain) was sequenced in a study of blood T cell repertoires in COVID-19. Study summary: PBMCs, B-cell-depleted T cells, or T cells provided the cDNA or gDNA that made up the material.

The CDR3 spans 12 residues. Germline trimming cut 3 bases from V and 15 bases from J; bases unmatched to any gene: 7. The V gene's germline CDR1 is LNHDA and CDR2 SQIVND (reference sequence). Generated by immunoSEQ multiplex PCR, the TCRdb table keeps only in-frame clones and is missing some. The table shows 150,000 to 200,000 clones, with 85% occurring only once. The sample taken for sequencing was peripheral blood. This sequence was found in a human donor with acute or convalescent COVID-19. The donor label of this sample is uncertain. The chain combines TRBV19 with TRBJ1-5, with TRBD1 identical over 8 bases. CDR3 residues: CASSIGTGGLHF. CDR3 DNA: TGTGCCAGTAGTATTGGAACAGGGGGGCTGCATTTT.